The entry that follows covers one T cell receptor beta chain sequence. This entry comes from a study of blood T cell repertoires in COVID-19. At the level of the study: Sites in the United States, Italy and Spain provided acute and convalescent COVID-19 samples. Nucleic acid was either cDNA or gDNA, and it came from T cells, B-cell-depleted T cells, or PBMCs.

Participant reports of clinical history set cohort assignment. Up to 2 weeks before entering the study, exposed participants had met a COVID-19 case. Germline CDR1 SNHLY, CDR2 FYNNEI. V lost 10 bases and J lost 3; bases outside the gene matches: 14. The CDR3 length is 16 residues. TCRdb's copy holds only in-frame clones and misses some; the assay was immunoSEQ multiplex PCR. This sample carries 270,000 or so clones, about 85% of them seen once, and the ten largest clones take 6.6%. V is TRBV2 and J is TRBJ1-2; 10 bases map to TRBD1. The sequencing input was PBMCs or T cells enriched from blood (not recorded which). This clonotype was sampled from a woman between 45 and 60 years old who had been exposed to COVID-19. The CDR3, as DNA: TGTGCCATATTGACAGGGGGCTCCTGGTTGTACTATGGCTACACCTTC. This sequence encodes CAILTGGSWLYYGYTF.